This TCR beta chain was sequenced for a study of blood T cells in healthy people across ages. Next came a second PCR, run for about 6 to 12 cycles, which used a sample-barcoded 5' primer along with a J-beta primer mix. Each CDR3 protein gets one entry after TCRdb re-called the 5' RACE reads with MiXCR. The sample lists around 1,000,000 distinct CDR3 sequences, under 30% occurring once. Only a few counts were recorded for this clonotype. The CDR3 totals 14 residues. Trimming took 5 bases from V and 0 from J, leaving 9 bases between them. Germline values: CDR1 MNHEY, CDR2 SMNVEV (reference sequence). This sample was shared with a second study, whose subject was T cells of mothers and their children. That work contributes: TCR recombination output is shaped by thymic selection similarly in related and unrelated pairs.

V gene TRBV27 combines with J gene TRBJ2-3, with D unresolved. The TCR was taken from a girl under 10 years old in good health. Material for sequencing was blood. CDR3: CASSPYDSTDTQYF. Written as DNA, the CDR3 is TGTGCCAGCAGTCCATACGACAGCACAGATACGCAGTATTTT.